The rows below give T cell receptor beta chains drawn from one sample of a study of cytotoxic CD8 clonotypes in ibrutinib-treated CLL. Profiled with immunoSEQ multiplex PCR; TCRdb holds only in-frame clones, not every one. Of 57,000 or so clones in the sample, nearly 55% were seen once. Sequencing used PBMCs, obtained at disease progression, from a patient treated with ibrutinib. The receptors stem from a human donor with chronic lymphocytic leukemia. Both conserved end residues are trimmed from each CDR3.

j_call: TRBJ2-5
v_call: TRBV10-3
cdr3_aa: ATGRGQNQETQY

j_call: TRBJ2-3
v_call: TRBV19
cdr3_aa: ASSIPIAGGIFTDTQY

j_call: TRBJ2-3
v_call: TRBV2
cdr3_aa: ASSSGGTDTQY

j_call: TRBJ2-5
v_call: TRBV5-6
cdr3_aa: ASSWGDSQETQY

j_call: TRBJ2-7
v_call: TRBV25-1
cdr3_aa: ASSDPAGQLYEQY

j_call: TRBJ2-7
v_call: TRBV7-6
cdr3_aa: ASSLDTGTPYEQY

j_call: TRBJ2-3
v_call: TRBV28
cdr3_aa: ASSPNRGLSSTDTQY

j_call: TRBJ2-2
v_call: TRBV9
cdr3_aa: ASSVDVGAGELF

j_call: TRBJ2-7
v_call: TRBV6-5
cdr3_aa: ASRFNREVSYEQY

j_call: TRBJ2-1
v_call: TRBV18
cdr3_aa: ASSPGTGDYNEQF

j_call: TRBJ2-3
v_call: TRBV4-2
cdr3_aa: ASSQRRGVTDTQY

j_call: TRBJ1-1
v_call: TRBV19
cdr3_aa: ASSSRDQVTEAF

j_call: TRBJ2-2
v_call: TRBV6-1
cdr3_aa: ASKEANTGELF

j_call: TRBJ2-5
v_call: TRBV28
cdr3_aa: ASSSLVGDPQETQY

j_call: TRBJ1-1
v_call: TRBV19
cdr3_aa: ASTLDRMNTEAF

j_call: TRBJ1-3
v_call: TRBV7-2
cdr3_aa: ASSLVSGLVSGNTIY

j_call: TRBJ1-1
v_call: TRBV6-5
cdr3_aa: ASSYSNQGAREAF

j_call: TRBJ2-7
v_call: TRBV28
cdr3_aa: ASSSGRAYEQY

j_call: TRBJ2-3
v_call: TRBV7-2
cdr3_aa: ASSLGAGDTQY

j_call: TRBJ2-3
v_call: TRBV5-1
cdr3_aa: ASSLAGTDLRTDTQY

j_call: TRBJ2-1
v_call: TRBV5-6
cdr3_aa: ASSKDRGLKF

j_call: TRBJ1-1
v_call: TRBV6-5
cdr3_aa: ASSYFWGSEAF

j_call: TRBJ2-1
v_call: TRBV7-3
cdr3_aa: ASSLLPSGGAYNEQF

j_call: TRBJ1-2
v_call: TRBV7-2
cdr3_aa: ASSLKGPSYGYT

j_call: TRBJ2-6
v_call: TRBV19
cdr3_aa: ASRASGSGANVLT

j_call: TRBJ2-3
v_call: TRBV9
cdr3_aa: ASSVGPGATTDTQY

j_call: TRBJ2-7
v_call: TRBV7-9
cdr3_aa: ASSLGSRGIEQY

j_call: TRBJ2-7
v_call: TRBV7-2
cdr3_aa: ASSPRQGSYEQY

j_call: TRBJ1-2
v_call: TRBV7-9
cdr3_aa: ASSLRGLQTSGGYT

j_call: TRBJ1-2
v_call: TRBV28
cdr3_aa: ASSVTGGGGWLYGYT

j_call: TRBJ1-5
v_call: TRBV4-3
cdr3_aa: ASSPEVGGNQPQH

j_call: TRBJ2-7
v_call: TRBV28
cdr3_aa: ANISSGQGRYEQY

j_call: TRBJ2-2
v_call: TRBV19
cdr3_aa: ATTNTGELF

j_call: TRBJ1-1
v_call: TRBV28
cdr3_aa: ASSSNGRGWSPEAF

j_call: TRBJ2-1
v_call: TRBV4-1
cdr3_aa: ASSQDRSSGGYNEQF

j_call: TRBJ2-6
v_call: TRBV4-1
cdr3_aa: ASSTRTSPGANVLT

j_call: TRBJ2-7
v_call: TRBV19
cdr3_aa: ASQTLGTGEEEQY

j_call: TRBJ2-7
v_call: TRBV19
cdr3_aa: ASSSPGRYEQY